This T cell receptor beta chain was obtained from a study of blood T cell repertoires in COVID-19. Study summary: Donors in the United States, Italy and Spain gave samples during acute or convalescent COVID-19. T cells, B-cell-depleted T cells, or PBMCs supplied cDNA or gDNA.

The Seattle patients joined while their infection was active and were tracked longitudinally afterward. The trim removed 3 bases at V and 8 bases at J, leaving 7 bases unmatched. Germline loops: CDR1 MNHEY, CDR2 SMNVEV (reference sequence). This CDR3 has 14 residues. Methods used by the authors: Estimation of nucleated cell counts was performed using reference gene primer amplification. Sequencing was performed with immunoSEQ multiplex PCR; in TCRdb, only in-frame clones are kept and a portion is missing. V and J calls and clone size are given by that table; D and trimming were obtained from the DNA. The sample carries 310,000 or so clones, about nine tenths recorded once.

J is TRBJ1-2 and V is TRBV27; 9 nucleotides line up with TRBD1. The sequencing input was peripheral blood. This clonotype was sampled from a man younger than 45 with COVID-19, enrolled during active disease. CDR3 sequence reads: CASSFQQGAYGYTF. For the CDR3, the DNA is TGTGCCAGCAGTTTCCAACAGGGGGCTTACGGCTACACCTTC.